Listed here are 24 T cell receptor beta chains from one sample, sequenced in a study of regulatory T cells in long-lasting Graves disease. For TCR beta, libraries came from iRepertoire HTBI primers and Arm-PCR of CDR3 regions. TCRdb called the multiplex PCR reads again in MiXCR, with one record for every CDR3 protein. The data show about 660,000 distinct CDR3 sequences, about 32% seen once. Time point noted: persistent/refractory GD, antithyroid drugs over 5 years with positive TRAb. RNA extracted from PBMCs served as the sequencing template. The sequencing here drew on peripheral blood mononuclear cells (PBMCs), taken when the disease was refractory, from a patient treated with antithyroid drugs. These receptors originate from a female donor with Graves disease.

This clonotype came up a few times. The V and J genes are TRBV15 and TRBJ2-5, with D possibly being TRBD1 (5 bases). This CDR3 has 14 residues. Per germline, CDR1 LNHNV and CDR2 YYDKDF (reference sequence). V lost 0 bases, J lost 4 bases, and 9 bases lay in between. The CDR3 spells CATSREGVGETQYF. The CDR3 DNA is TGTGCCACCAGCAGAGAAGGGGTCGGAGAGACCCAGTACTTC.

This sequence joins TRBV30 and TRBJ1-1; D is possibly TRBD1 (5 bases). The CDR3 is 12 amino acids. V shed 5 bases and J shed 0 bases, with 7 bases lying between them. Germline V lookup: CDR1 GTSNPN, CDR2 SVGIG (reference sequence). The DNA for the CDR3 is TGTGCCTGGGGGACGGTGAACACTGAAGCTTTCTTT. Its protein is CAWGTVNTEAFF.

At least ten counts were recorded for this clonotype. The gene calls are TRBV6-1 and TRBJ2-5, with 7 bases identical to TRBD2. Germline assignment: CDR1 MNHNS and CDR2 SASEGT. V lost 6 bases and J lost 3; bases outside the gene matches: 7. The CDR3 covers 14 residues. The CDR3 here is CASRAGLREETQYF. Written as DNA, the CDR3 is TGTGCCAGCAGGGCGGGACTACGAGAAGAGACCCAGTACTTC.

About this clonotype: A junction boundary mismatches the germline segment, possibly from a read error. The genes are TRBV12-3 or TRBV12-4 and TRBJ1-2; TRBD1 matches 7 bases. This CDR3 comprises 11 residues. The CDR3, as DNA: TGTGCCAGCAGTTATGTAGGGGACAGTACTTTC. Protein: CASSYVGDSTF.

This clonotype occurred a few times. V gene TRBV3-1 combines with J gene TRBJ1-1; a possible D gene is TRBD1 (6 bases). V was shortened by 4 bases and J by 6 bases, with 12 bases between the two germline ends. This CDR3 comprises 13 residues. The germline CDR1 and CDR2 sequences are LGHDT and YNNKEL (reference sequence). The CDR3 DNA sequence: TGTGCCAGCAGCCGAGGAGGACAGCCTGAAGCTTTCTTT. This gives the protein CASSRGGQPEAFF. The full variable domain, its missing parts supplied by reference TRBV3-1 and TRBJ1-1, is DTAVSQTPKYLVTQMGNDKSIKCEQNLGHDTMYWYKQDSKKFLKIMFSYNNKELIINETVPNRFSPKSPDKAHLNLHINSLELGDSAVYFCASSRGGQPEAFFGQGTRLTVV.

This clonotype was seen at least ten times. The chain carries TRBV11-2 and TRBJ2-7; the D gene is possibly TRBD1 (6 bases). Trimming took 3 bases from V and 5 from J, leaving 11 bases between them. The germline gives CDR1 SGHAT, CDR2 FQNNGV. The CDR3 has 13 amino acids. The CDR3 DNA follows: TGTGCCAGCAGCTTTACCAGGGGCCACGAGCAGTACTTC. Residues: CASSFTRGHEQYF.

The CDR3 nucleotides read TGCGCCAGCAGCTGGGGACAGAATGAAAAACTGTTTTTT. Translated: CASSWGQNEKLFF. V is TRBV5-1 and J is TRBJ1-4, with 7 bases fitting TRBD1. Germline CDR1 SGHRS, CDR2 YFSETQ. This CDR3 contains 13 residues. The V and J ends lost 3 bases and 5 bases, in that order; junction bases with no gene match: 1.

This clonotype was recorded a few times. J is TRBJ1-5 and V is TRBV15, with no clear D. Trimming took 5 bases from V and 0 from J, leaving 8 bases between them. Germline values: CDR1 LNHNV, CDR2 YYDKDF (reference sequence). This CDR3 is built from 14 residues. The CDR3 nucleotides are TGTGCCACCAGCCCCGGGTATAGCAATCAGCCCCAGCATTTT. It translates to CATSPGYSNQPQHF.

This clonotype showed up many times. V usage is TRBV11-2 and J usage is TRBJ2-7; a weak D match, TRBD1 (5 bases). The CDR3 loop spans 14 amino acids. The germline V gene has CDR1 SGHAT and CDR2 FQNNGV. Trimming cost V 2 bases and J 6 bases, with 14 bases left between them. CDR3 DNA sequence: TGTGCCAGCAGCTTAATCAGGGTCTTCGGCGAGCAGTACTTC. This gives the protein CASSLIRVFGEQYF.

This sequence joins TRBV7-9 and TRBJ1-1, with a tentative D call TRBD1 (6 bases). V was pared by 3 bases and J by 3 bases, with 11 bases between. The CDR3 extends over 14 amino acids. Per the germline V gene, CDR1 is SEHNR and CDR2 is FQNEAQ (reference sequence). CDR3 coding DNA: TGTGCCAGCAGCTTTGGGGGCTCGGACACTGAAGCTTTCTTT. Protein: CASSFGGSDTEAFF.

This clonotype occurred a few times. The chain is built from TRBV19 and TRBJ1-2; D is undetermined. V dropped 8 bases and J dropped 0 bases, with 10 bases sitting between them. The germline V gene has CDR1 LNHDA and CDR2 SQIVND (reference sequence). CDR3 size: 13 residues. The CDR3 is CASGSQANYGYTF. CDR3 nucleotides: TGTGCCAGTGGCAGCCAAGCTAACTATGGCTACACCTTC.

This clonotype has more than one count but fewer than ten. The rearrangement joins TRBV12-5 to TRBJ1-5, with D perhaps matching TRBD1 (5 bases). V lost 4 bases, J lost 3 bases, and 13 bases lay in between. Germline V CDR1 and CDR2: LGHNT, FRNRAP. This CDR3 has 15 amino acids. The CDR3 region is CASGSGEGVNQPQHF. DNA of the CDR3: TGTGCTAGTGGTTCGGGGGAAGGGGTCAATCAGCCCCAGCATTTT.

This clonotype was counted between two and nine times. The chain recombines TRBV11-1 with TRBJ1-4; D perhaps matches TRBD1 (5 bases). Germline assignment: CDR1 SGHAT and CDR2 FQDESV (reference sequence). This CDR3 contains 15 residues. Trimming removed 5 bases at V and 8 bases at J, with 18 bases between. CDR3 amino acids: CASSPEGVRDEKLFF. CDR3 coding DNA: TGTGCCAGCAGCCCAGAGGGTGTGCGGGACGAAAAACTGTTTTTT.

The J gene is TRBJ2-2, the V gene TRBV11-1; D might be TRBD2 (7 bases). This CDR3 has 19 amino acids. V was cut by 3 bases and J by 3 bases, with 23 bases left in between. The germline V gene has CDR1 SGHAT and CDR2 FQDESV (reference sequence). The CDR3 sequence is CASSFSDHRGAKHTGELFF. Here the CDR3 DNA reads TGTGCCAGCAGCTTTTCCGACCATCGGGGGGCCAAGCACACCGGGGAGCTGTTTTTT.

This clonotype was seen a handful of times. The J gene is TRBJ1-2, the V gene TRBV10-3; a weak D match, TRBD1 (6 bases). Trimming removed 11 bases from V and 4 bases from J, with 17 bases in between. Germline CDR1 and CDR2: ENHRY and SYGVKD. CDR3 length: 13 residues. CDR3 nucleotides: TGTGCCGCGACAGGAGAAACGCGCTATGGCTACACCTTC. Its translation: CAATGETRYGYTF.

The rearrangement joins TRBV15 to TRBJ1-2, with TRBD1 matching over 9 bases. With 3 bases clipped from V and 7 bases from J, the junction kept 12 bases outside the gene matches. The V gene's germline CDR1 is LNHNV and CDR2 YYDKDF (reference sequence). This CDR3 is 16 amino acids long. In DNA, the CDR3 is TGTGCCACCAGCAGTGATCGAGGGGACAGGGAGGGTGGCTACACCTTC. It translates to CATSSDRGDREGGYTF.

This clonotype was detected many times. This chain uses TRBV28 with TRBJ1-6; D perhaps matches TRBD1 (6 bases). The CDR3 sequence is 15 residues long. V was shortened by 7 bases and J by 4 bases, with 14 bases between the two germline ends. The germline V gene encodes CDR1 MDHEN and CDR2 SYDVKM. CDR3 region: CASTGQSFYNSPLHF. In DNA, the CDR3 is TGTGCCAGCACTGGACAGAGCTTTTATAATTCACCCCTCCACTTT.

In regard to this clonotype: A read error is possible here, since a much larger clone lies one base away. The V call is TRBV27, the J call TRBJ1-2, with no clear D. Germline V lookup: CDR1 MNHEY, CDR2 SMNVEV (reference sequence). V was shortened by 5 bases and J by 4 bases, with 20 bases between the two germline ends. CDR3 length equals 16 residues. CDR3 nucleotides: TGTGCCAGCAGTCACCAGGACCGAAACCCCCTCTATGGCTACACCTTC. Protein: CASSHQDRNPLYGYTF.

V and J are TRBV4-1 and TRBJ2-4, with TRBD2 matching over 9 bases. Losses at the gene ends were 0 bases for V and 2 bases for J; bases not matched to a gene: 5. The CDR3 consists of 17 residues. Germline assignment: CDR1 MGHRA and CDR2 YSYEKL. CDR3 in DNA: TGCGCCAGCAGCCAAGATGTCGCGGGAGGGCCCAAAAACATTCAGTACTTC. This encodes CASSQDVAGGPKNIQYF.

This chain connects TRBV7-9 to TRBJ2-7; TRBD2 matches 10 bases. The ends lost 5 bases at V and 5 bases at J; junction bases unmatched: 9. This CDR3 region has 15 residues. Germline CDR1 and CDR2: SEHNR and FQNEAQ (reference sequence). The CDR3 nucleotides read TGTGCCAGCAGCCCGAGCGGGAGGGCCTTGGACGAGCAGTACTTC. It specifies CASSPSGRALDEQYF.

A few counts support this clonotype. The chain has TRBV25-1 and TRBJ1-1; D is possibly TRBD1 (5 bases). Germline V gives CDR1 MGHDK, CDR2 SYGVNS. Trimming left V 4 bases short and J 4 bases short, with 13 bases between. This CDR3 region has 14 residues. CDR3 coding DNA: TGTGCCAGCAGTGGGGGGGGTTGGGCCACTGAAGCTTTCTTT. Its translation: CASSGGGWATEAFF.

This clonotype was recorded once. The CDR3 protein is CAISGTPLEQYF. The CDR3 DNA sequence: TGTGCCATTTCCGGGACTCCTCTCGAGCAGTACTTC. The V gene is TRBV2, the J gene TRBJ2-7, with D possibly being TRBD2 (6 bases). The V gene's germline CDR1 is SNHLY and CDR2 FYNNEI. V shed 10 bases and J shed 6 bases, with 16 bases lying between them. There are 12 residues in the CDR3. The complete variable domain, with remaining parts taken from reference TRBV2 and TRBJ2-7, reads EPEVTQTPSHQVTQMGQEVILRCVPISNHLYFYWYRQILGQKVEFLVSFYNNEISEKSEIFDDQFSVERPDGSNFTLKIRSTKLEDSAMYFCAISGTPLEQYFGPGTRLTVT.

This clonotype was recorded a few times. The chain combines TRBV20-1 with TRBJ1-5; 10 bases agree with TRBD1. The CDR3 is 16 residues long. Germline-derived CDR1 and CDR2 are DFQATT and SNEGSKA (reference sequence). V shed 2 bases, J shed 3 bases, and the junction held 7 bases outside the gene matches. CDR3 protein: CSARTGQGVNNQPQHF. The CDR3 bases are TGCAGTGCTAGAACCGGACAGGGGGTGAACAATCAGCCCCAGCATTTT.

As DNA, the CDR3 is TGCGCCAGCAGCTTGACTCCCGGAATAGCGATCTCCTACGAGCAGTACTTC. It codes for CASSLTPGIAISYEQYF. This chain uses TRBV5-1 with TRBJ2-7; the D gene is possibly TRBD2 (5 bases). The CDR3 is made up of 17 amino acids. CDR1 SGHRS and CDR2 YFSETQ come from the germline V gene. V lost 1 base to trimming and J lost 0 bases, with 17 bases between them. Drawing the rest from reference TRBV5-1 and TRBJ2-7, the complete variable domain is KAGVTQTPRYLIKTRGQQVTLSCSPISGHRSVSWYQQTPGQGLQFLFEYFSETQRNKGNFPGRFSGRQFSNSRSEMNVSTLELGDSALYLCASSLTPGIAISYEQYFGPGTRLTVT.